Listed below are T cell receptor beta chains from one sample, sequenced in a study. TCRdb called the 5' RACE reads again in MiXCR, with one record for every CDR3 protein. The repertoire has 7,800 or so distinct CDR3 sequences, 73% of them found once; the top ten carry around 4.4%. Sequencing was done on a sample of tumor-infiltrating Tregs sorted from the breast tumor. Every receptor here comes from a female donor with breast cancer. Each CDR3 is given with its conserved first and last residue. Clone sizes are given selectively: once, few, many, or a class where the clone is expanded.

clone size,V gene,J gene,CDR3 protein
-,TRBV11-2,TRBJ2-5,CASSWQGSAQETQYF
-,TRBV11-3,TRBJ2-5,CASTAVHGGQETQYF
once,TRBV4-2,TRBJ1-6,CASSQGGPDSPLHF
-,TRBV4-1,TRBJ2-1,CASSKSDSALGEQFF
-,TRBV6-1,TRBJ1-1,CASSDFQGYTEAFF
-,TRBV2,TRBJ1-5,CASSDTTRVPQHF
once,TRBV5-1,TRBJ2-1,CASSLAGTNYNEQFF
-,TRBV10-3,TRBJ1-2,CAITRTGDGYTF
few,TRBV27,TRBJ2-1,CASMGVRTGTHNEQFF
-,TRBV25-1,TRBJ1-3,CASSELGGLSGNTIYF
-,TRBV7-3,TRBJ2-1,CASSPGLAGTEQFF
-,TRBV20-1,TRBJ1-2,CSAWDNSNNGYTF
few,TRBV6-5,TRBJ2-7,CASSPGGAQYYEQYF
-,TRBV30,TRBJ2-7,CAFGDSTTYEQYF
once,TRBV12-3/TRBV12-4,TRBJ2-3,CASSPQTGTDTQYF
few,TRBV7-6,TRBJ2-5,CASSLAGTGQETQYF
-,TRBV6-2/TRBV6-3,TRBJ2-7,CASSWTVSYEQYF
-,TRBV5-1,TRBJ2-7,CASSLGTSGSAGEQYF
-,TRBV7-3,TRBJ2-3,CASSSSVSENPDTQYF
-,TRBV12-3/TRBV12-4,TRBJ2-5,CASSLGGYGRTQYF
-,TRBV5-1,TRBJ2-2,CASSQGRVPGELFF
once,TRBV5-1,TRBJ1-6,CASSLYGSGDSPLHF
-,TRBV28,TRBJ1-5,CASSYNSNQPQHF
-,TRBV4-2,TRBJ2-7,CASSQGDRGNKQYF
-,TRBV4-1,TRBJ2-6,CASSQVGAGANVLTF
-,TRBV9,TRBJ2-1,CASSVDIAPGGQFF
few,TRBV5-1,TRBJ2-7,CASRSGQDLHEQYF
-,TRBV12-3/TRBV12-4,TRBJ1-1,CASSWGHEGRRDLDTEAFF
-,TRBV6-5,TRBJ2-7,CASSSLSGAGEGEQYF
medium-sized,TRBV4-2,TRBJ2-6,CASSPREGATGANVLTF
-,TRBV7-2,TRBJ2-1,CASSQAGIDEQFF
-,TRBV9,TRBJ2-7,CASSTGTAGSYEQYF
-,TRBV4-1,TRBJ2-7,CASSQSGASGIAEQYF
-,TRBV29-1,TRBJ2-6,CSASGFSGANVLTF
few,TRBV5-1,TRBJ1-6,CASSLGNNSPLHF
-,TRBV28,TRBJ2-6,CASSLWHTGANVLTF
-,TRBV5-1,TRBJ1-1,CASSPTMGFEAFF
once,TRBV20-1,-,CSARAPRGGAGNEQFF
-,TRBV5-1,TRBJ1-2,CASSLGASGNYGYTF